A single sample gave rise to the 30 T cell receptor beta chains below, sequenced in a study of beta chain features in type 1 diabetes. Expressed TCRB transcripts were sequenced because the entire RNA isolate underwent reverse transcription. Clones were sequenced by immunoSEQ multiplex PCR, and TCRdb holds only the in-frame ones, with some missing. The table lists approximately 730,000 clones, roughly 13% of them singletons. Their target antigens are unknown. General observations from the study: Among patients with Type 1 diabetes, TCRB CDR3s were moderately but significantly shorter in every one of the four CD4+ subsets.

Specimen: naive CD4+ T cells from blood. These receptors originate from a young man with type 1 diabetes.

The rearrangement links TRBV9 to TRBJ2-7, with a possible D match to TRBD2 (5 bases). The CDR3 runs to 13 residues. Germline V gives CDR1 SGDLS, CDR2 YYNGEE. Trimming removed 1 base from V and 7 bases from J, with 12 bases in between. CDR3 residues: CASSVNGVGEQYF. The CDR3 region has the DNA TGTGCCAGCAGCGTAAACGGGGTAGGGGAGCAGTACTTC.

This clone was picked up a small number of times. V and J are TRBV5-1 and TRBJ2-5; no clear D. The DNA end is more similar to TRBJ2-7, so the J call may be wrong. The germline V gene has CDR1 SGHRS and CDR2 YFSETQ. The CDR3 sequence is 11 residues long. Here the CDR3 DNA reads TGCGCCAGCAGCTTGGACTACGAGCAGTACTTC. Its translation is CASSLDYEQYF.

This clone was detected only a few times. V gene TRBV30 combines with J gene TRBJ1-2; D remains ambiguous. The germline V gene encodes CDR1 GTSNPN and CDR2 SVGIG (reference sequence). The CDR3 sequence is 12 residues long. Between the trimmed V and J ends, which lost 4 bases and 4 bases, there was a span of 10 bases. DNA of the CDR3: TGTGCCTGGACCCGGGAGGCCTATGGCTACACCTTC. This sequence encodes CAWTREAYGYTF. The entire variable domain, with the rest obtained from reference TRBV30 and TRBJ1-2, is as follows: SQTIHQWPATLVQPVGSPLSLECTVEGTSNPNLYWYRQAAGRGLQLLFYSVGIGQISSEVPQNLSASRPQDRQFILSSKKLLLSDSGFYLCAWTREAYGYTFGSGTRLTVV.

The chain has TRBV4-1 and TRBJ2-5, with D perhaps matching TRBD2 (6 bases). V shed 2 bases and J shed 5 bases, with 15 bases lying between them. The CDR3 is made up of 15 amino acids. From germline, CDR1 is MGHRA and CDR2 YSYEKL. CDR3 residues: CASSQRVVGRETQYF. CDR3 DNA: TGCGCCAGCAGCCAACGGGTAGTGGGGAGGGAGACCCAGTACTTC.

V usage is TRBV5-1 and J usage is TRBJ2-6; possibly TRBD1 for D (6 bases). The CDR3 spans 18 residues. Germline CDR1 and CDR2: SGHRS and YFSETQ. V was pared by 0 bases and J by 3 bases, with 16 bases between. The CDR3 protein is CASSLVGTRRSGANVLTF. In DNA, the CDR3 is TGCGCCAGCAGCTTGGTAGGGACACGTCGCAGTGGGGCCAACGTCCTGACTTTC. Combining the CDR3 with reference TRBV5-1 and TRBJ2-6 gives the whole variable domain KAGVTQTPRYLIKTRGQQVTLSCSPISGHRSVSWYQQTPGQGLQFLFEYFSETQRNKGNFPGRFSGRQFSNSRSEMNVSTLELGDSALYLCASSLVGTRRSGANVLTFGAGSRLTVL.

A few counts support this clone. The V call is TRBV15, the J call TRBJ1-4, with D perhaps TRBD1 (6 bases). V was shortened by 0 bases and J by 5 bases, with 13 bases between the two germline ends. Germline V gives CDR1 LNHNV, CDR2 YYDKDF (reference sequence). The CDR3 covers 16 residues. This chain's CDR3 is CATSRDRGASNEKLFF. The DNA of the CDR3 is TGTGCCACCAGCAGAGATCGGGGGGCCTCGAATGAAAAACTGTTTTTT.

Here the CDR3 DNA reads TGTGCCACCAGGGAAGGGGCGGGAAACACCATATATTTT. As protein: CATREGAGNTIYF. V and J are TRBV15 and TRBJ1-3, with TRBD1 as a possible D gene (5 bases). Between the trimmed V and J ends, which lost 6 bases and 4 bases, there was a span of 10 bases. The CDR3 has 13 residues. CDR1 is LNHNV and CDR2 is YYDKDF in the germline V gene (reference sequence).

The sample holds a few counts of this clone. The gene calls are TRBV7-9 and TRBJ1-1, with D uncertain. Germline V lookup: CDR1 SEHNR, CDR2 FQNEAQ (reference sequence). V lost 6 bases to trimming and J lost 5 bases, with 13 bases between them. The CDR3 totals 13 residues. This chain's CDR3 is CASSNGGVTEAFF. CDR3 in DNA: TGTGCCAGCAGTAACGGCGGGGTGACTGAAGCTTTCTTT.

The rearrangement joins TRBV23-1 to TRBJ1-4, with 10 bases lining up with TRBD1. Being an ORF, TRBV23-1 has a function that is uncertain. The CDR3 sequence is 19 residues long. The trim removed 0 bases at V and 4 bases at J, leaving 11 bases unmatched. The CDR3 spells CASSQSPWGQGPHNEKLFF. The CDR3 DNA reads as TGCGCCAGCAGTCAATCCCCATGGGGACAGGGGCCGCATAATGAAAAACTGTTTTTT.

A few counts support this clone. V and J are TRBV5-4 and TRBJ1-6, with D possibly being TRBD1 (5 bases). The germline V gene encodes CDR1 SGHNT and CDR2 YYREEE (reference sequence). Trimming cost V 4 bases and J 14 bases, with 16 bases left between them. The CDR3 length is 13 residues. CDR3 amino acids: CASSRDHPAALHF. The CDR3, as DNA: TGTGCCAGCAGCCGGGACCACCCTGCGGCCCTCCACTTT.

This clone was seen a handful of times. The V gene is TRBV5-6, the J gene TRBJ2-1; 9 nucleotides match TRBD2. Germline V gene data show CDR1 as SGHDT and CDR2 as YYEEEE. The J segment lost 8 bases and the V segment lost 4 bases, leaving 10 bases of the junction unmatched. The CDR3 covers 15 residues. The CDR3 region has the DNA TGTGCCAGCAGCCCGCCGGGGCGGGGGGGCCATGAGCAGTTCTTC. As protein: CASSPPGRGGHEQFF.

This sequence joins TRBV29-1 and TRBJ2-7; 7 positions match TRBD1. The V gene's germline CDR1 is SQVTM and CDR2 ANQGSEA. The CDR3 runs to 13 residues. V shed 6 bases and J 3 bases; nucleotides not matched to a gene: 8. Here the CDR3 DNA reads TGCAGCGTGAGGGAATCAGGGGGCTACGAGCAGTACTTC. It encodes CSVRESGGYEQYF.

The V gene is TRBV6-5, the J gene TRBJ2-2, with D uncertain. CDR1 is MNHEY and CDR2 is SVGAGI in the germline V gene. The CDR3 spans 12 residues. The V end was cut by 7 bases, the J end by 3 bases, with 6 bases between. The CDR3: CASTRHTGELFF. The CDR3 coding sequence is TGTGCCAGCACCCGACACACCGGGGAGCTGTTTTTT.

In this sample, this clone turned up a few times. The V and J genes are TRBV11-1 and TRBJ2-7; no clear D. The germline V gene has CDR1 SGHAT and CDR2 FQDESV (reference sequence). CDR3 length equals 14 residues. V was clipped by 2 bases and J by 0 bases, with 8 bases between them. Written as DNA, the CDR3 is TGTGCCAGCAGCTTAAAGATCGGCTCCTACGAGCAGTACTTC. Translation gives CASSLKIGSYEQYF.

This clone has just a few counts. The chain employs TRBV28 and TRBJ2-7; D remains ambiguous. Trimming stripped 3 bases from V and 3 bases from J, with 12 bases between. Per germline, CDR1 MDHEN and CDR2 SYDVKM. The CDR3 spans 14 residues. DNA for the CDR3: TGTGCCAGCAGTTTTGAGAGGCGGAGCTACGAGCAGTACTTC. It specifies CASSFERRSYEQYF.

This clone has just a few counts. CDR3 bases: TGTGCCTGGAAAGAGGCAGGGTATAGCACAGATACGCAGTATTTT. Its protein product is CAWKEAGYSTDTQYF. This chain links TRBV30 with TRBJ2-3; tentative D call: TRBD1 (5 bases). The CDR3 runs 15 residues. V was pared by 4 bases and J by 0 bases, with 14 bases between. The germline V gene has CDR1 GTSNPN and CDR2 SVGIG (reference sequence).

This clone appeared a few times. The chain employs TRBV13 and TRBJ2-5; D is undetermined. The end of the DNA fits TRBJ2-7 better, so the J call may be wrong. This CDR3 has 15 amino acids. CDR1 and CDR2 from the germline V gene are PRHDT and FYEKMQ (reference sequence). CDR3 loop: CASSLATIAPYEQYF. The CDR3 DNA reads as TGTGCCAGCAGCTTAGCGACGATTGCCCCCTACGAGCAGTACTTC.

This clone appeared a few times. The genes are TRBV9 and TRBJ2-5, with TRBD1 matching over 10 bases. The germline CDR1 and CDR2 sequences are SGDLS and YYNGEE. Losses at the gene ends were 10 bases for V and 6 bases for J; bases not matched to a gene: 6. The CDR3 has 12 residues. The CDR3: CASRDRGKTQYF. The CDR3 nucleotides are TGTGCCTCTAGGGACAGGGGAAAGACCCAGTACTTC. Variable domain in full (rest from reference TRBV9 and TRBJ2-5): DSGVTQTPKHLITATGQRVTLRCSPRSGDLSVYWYQQSLDQGLQFLIQYYNGEERAKGNILERFSAQQFPDLHSELNLSSLELGDSALYFCASRDRGKTQYFGPGTRLLVL.

This rearrangement joins TRBV30 to TRBJ2-7; 7 bases match TRBD1. Germline V gene lookup returns CDR1 GTSNPN and CDR2 SVGIG (reference sequence). The CDR3 has 13 amino acids. Trimming removed 8 bases from V and 1 base from J; junction bases left unmatched: 8. The CDR3: CARAGTESYEQYF. The CDR3 DNA reads TGTGCCCGGGCCGGGACAGAGTCCTACGAGCAGTACTTC. Together with reference TRBV30 and TRBJ2-7, the CDR3 gives the full variable domain: SQTIHQWPATLVQPVGSPLSLECTVEGTSNPNLYWYRQAAGRGLQLLFYSVGIGQISSEVPQNLSASRPQDRQFILSSKKLLLSDSGFYLCARAGTESYEQYFGPGTRLTVT.

V usage is TRBV28 and J usage is TRBJ2-3, with 10 nucleotides matching TRBD1. Trimming removed 6 bases from V and 1 base from J; junction bases left unmatched: 4. The CDR3 runs 15 residues. CDR1 is MDHEN and CDR2 is SYDVKM in the germline V gene. The CDR3 nucleotides read TGTGCCAGCAGACCCGGGACAGGGGGCACAGATACGCAGTATTTT. It yields the protein CASRPGTGGTDTQYF.

The chain has TRBV7-3 and TRBJ2-1; D gene ambiguous. The germline CDR1 and CDR2 sequences are SGHTA and FQGTGA. CDR3 length: 13 amino acids. With 0 bases removed from V and 7 bases from J, the gap between germline ends came to 7 bases. The CDR3 loop reads CASSLTLGNEQFF. The CDR3 DNA reads TGTGCCAGCAGCTTAACTCTGGGGAATGAGCAGTTCTTC.

This clone appeared a few times. This rearrangement joins TRBV13 to TRBJ2-1; 15 nucleotides match TRBD2. The CDR3 sequence is 16 residues long. The ends lost 5 bases at V and 8 bases at J; junction bases unmatched: 7. Germline V lookup: CDR1 PRHDT, CDR2 FYEKMQ (reference sequence). CDR3 amino acids: CASSPGLAGGIYEQFF. The CDR3 nucleotides read TGTGCCAGCAGCCCCGGACTAGCGGGGGGGATCTATGAGCAGTTCTTC.

The chain uses TRBV6-1 and TRBJ2-7; tentative D call: TRBD2 (5 bases). The CDR3 is 15 residues long. Germline V lookup: CDR1 MNHNS, CDR2 SASEGT. Trimming cost V 5 bases and J 0 bases, with 14 bases left between them. The CDR3 nucleotides read TGTGCCAGCAGTCTGCCTAGCCCGGTCTCCTACGAGCAGTACTTC. Translating gives CASSLPSPVSYEQYF.

The rearrangement links TRBV30 to TRBJ2-7; the D gene is possibly TRBD1 (5 bases). In germline, CDR1 is GTSNPN, CDR2 SVGIG (reference sequence). Between the trimmed V and J ends, which lost 2 bases and 1 base, there was a span of 9 bases. The CDR3 has 13 amino acids. The CDR3 here is CAWSLDSSYEQYF. CDR3 nucleotide sequence: TGTGCCTGGAGTCTTGACAGTTCCTACGAGCAGTACTTC.

The chain uses TRBV14 and TRBJ1-6; a weak D match, TRBD1 (5 bases). Germline loops: CDR1 SGHDN, CDR2 FVKESK. CDR3 length equals 15 residues. V lost 2 bases to trimming and J lost 7 bases, with 12 bases between them. CDR3 loop: CASSQMQGENSPLHF. CDR3 DNA sequence: TGTGCCAGCAGCCAAATGCAGGGTGAAAATTCACCCCTCCACTTT.

This clone was detected only a few times. This rearrangement joins TRBV28 to TRBJ2-7; 8 nucleotides agree with TRBD1. The CDR3 contains 16 residues. Germline CDR1 MDHEN, CDR2 SYDVKM. J gave up 2 bases and V 2 bases, and 8 bases lay outside the gene matches. The CDR3 DNA follows: TGTGCCAGCAGTTTAGCCCCCAGGGGGCTCCCCTACGAGCAGTACTTC. Translation gives CASSLAPRGLPYEQYF. Based on the CDR3 plus reference TRBV28 and TRBJ2-7, the full variable domain is DVKVTQSSRYLVKRTGEKVFLECVQDMDHENMFWYRQDPGLGLRLIYFSYDVKMKEKGDIPEGYSVSREKKERFSLILESASTNQTSMYLCASSLAPRGLPYEQYFGPGTRLTVT.

This clone was counted between two and nine times. This sequence joins TRBV5-6 and TRBJ2-3, with TRBD2 matching 9 bases. Germline CDR1 SGHDT, CDR2 YYEEEE. This CDR3 is built from 16 residues. Trimming removed 3 bases from V and 1 base from J; junction bases left unmatched: 6. The CDR3: CASSSPRLAGTDTQYF. The CDR3 coding sequence is TGTGCCAGCAGCTCGCCCCGACTAGCGGGCACAGATACGCAGTATTTT.

The sample holds a few counts of this clone. The rearrangement links TRBV7-9 to TRBJ1-2; D unclear. V was pared by 3 bases and J by 2 bases, with 4 bases between. Germline V gives CDR1 SEHNR, CDR2 FQNEAQ (reference sequence). The CDR3 is made up of 12 amino acids. For the CDR3, the DNA is TGTGCCAGCAGCTTTGAGAACTATGGCTACACCTTC. Its translation is CASSFENYGYTF.

The chain carries TRBV9 and TRBJ1-3; D unclear. CDR1 and CDR2 (germline): SGDLS, YYNGEE. This CDR3 has 16 residues. V was cut by 4 bases and J by 0 bases, with 14 bases left in between. In DNA, the CDR3 is TGTGCCAGCAGCCCCTGGGGTGATTCCTCTGGAAACACCATATATTTT. Encoded protein: CASSPWGDSSGNTIYF.

V usage is TRBV7-3 and J usage is TRBJ2-3, with 11 bases that match TRBD2. The CDR3 loop spans 16 amino acids. With V trimmed by 5 bases and J by 0 bases, 4 bases remained unmatched. Germline CDR1 SGHTA, CDR2 FQGTGA. CDR3 sequence (DNA): TGTGCCAGCAGCCCGACTAGCGGGGCGAGCACAGATACGCAGTATTTT. Its protein product is CASSPTSGASTDTQYF.